This T cell receptor (beta chain) is drawn from a study of brain T cells in children with intractable seizures. Study conclusions and caveats: Pre- and post-surgery blood differed in depth, so pre-surgery absences may be undersampling. Among the top 50 brain clones were public and private clonotypes.

Of note for this clone: Antigen: not known.

Sequencing was limited to surgery cases with top T cell transcript signatures in brain tissue. At least one anti-epileptic drug was given before surgery. Germline-derived CDR1 and CDR2 are LNHDA and SQIVND (reference sequence). The CDR3 has 13 residues. Trimming stripped 3 bases from V and 3 bases from J, with 7 bases between. Assay used: immunoSEQ multiplex PCR; TCRdb lists only in-frame clones, some missing. The table records around 9,000 clones, 69% of them present only once. This clonotype originated in a girl aged 2 to 10 with tuberous sclerosis and intractable seizures. This specimen consisted of resected brain tissue, obtained at surgery. The rearrangement links TRBV19 to TRBJ2-3; D perhaps matches TRBD1 (5 bases). This CDR3 reads CASSIQGTDTQYF. DNA of the CDR3: TGTGCCAGTAGTATCCAGGGAACAGATACGCAGTATTTT.